The entry that follows covers one TCR beta chain sequence. Its antigen is currently unknown. Sequencing used immunoSEQ multiplex PCR; TCRdb keeps in-frame clones, though not all of them. Among about 150,000 clones listed, about nine tenths were seen once. This specimen comes from a study of T cell responses to AZD1222 COVID-19 vaccine. Study findings and constraints: Mapped onto spike, vaccine-associated CD4 TCRs spanned it and were dominant at 160-218 and 743-854. Baseline serology detected seropositivity in only five or six AZD1222 recipients. All repertoire sampling was performed exclusively after the peak T cell response. Spike-specific TCR repertoires showed rising breadth and depth after two AZD1222 doses.

V lost 5 bases, J lost 0 bases, and 13 bases lay in between. The CDR3 totals 16 residues. Germline V lookup: CDR1 SEHNR, CDR2 FQNEAQ (reference sequence). This specimen was peripheral blood, taken 28 days after the second AZD1222 dose. V is TRBV7-9 and J is TRBJ1-4; D is uncertain. This receptor was identified in an adult who received the AZD1222 COVID-19 vaccine. CDR3 loop: CASSHGPFTTNEKLFF. CDR3 coding DNA: TGTGCCAGCAGCCATGGCCCATTTACAACTAATGAAAAACTGTTTTTT.